This T cell receptor beta chain was sequenced during a study of T-cell memory formation after mild COVID-19. The CDR3 sequence is 13 residues long. CDR1 and CDR2 (germline): DFQATT, SNEGSKA (reference sequence). Trimming took 0 bases from V and 12 from J; bases not matched to a gene: 7. TCRdb analysed the 5' RACE reads with MiXCR anew, one entry per CDR3 protein. The sample lists over 130,000 distinct CDR3 sequences; 11% to 15% were seen once. The sequenced sample was PBMCs or a T cell subset sorted from them (not recorded which). The origin of this receptor is an adult woman who had mild COVID-19 (a few samples of this study predate the infection). Cell type and time point are not known. This chain connects TRBV20-1 to TRBJ2-3, with 9 bases identical to TRBD1. As DNA, the CDR3 is TGCAGTGCTAGAGATCCGGCGACAGGGGGTCAGTATTTT. It translates to CSARDPATGGQYF.